One T cell receptor beta chain is described in this entry. Sequencing was performed with immunoSEQ multiplex PCR; in TCRdb, only in-frame clones are kept and a portion is missing. The sample records about 280,000 clones, approximately 78% being singletons. The sample originates from a study of blood T cell repertoires in COVID-19. V trimming: 0 bases; J trimming: 1 base; junction bases outside the gene matches: 2. Germline values: CDR1 SGHRS, CDR2 YFSETQ. The CDR3 sequence is 17 residues long. Sequencing was performed on PBMCs or T cells enriched from blood (not recorded which). The TCR was taken from a middle-aged man who had been exposed to COVID-19. The chain uses TRBV5-1 and TRBJ2-3; 13 nucleotides align to TRBD2. The CDR3 DNA follows: TGCGCCAGCAGCTTGGTACTAGCGGGAGGGGGCACAGATACGCAGTATTTT. It is translated as CASSLVLAGGGTDTQYF.